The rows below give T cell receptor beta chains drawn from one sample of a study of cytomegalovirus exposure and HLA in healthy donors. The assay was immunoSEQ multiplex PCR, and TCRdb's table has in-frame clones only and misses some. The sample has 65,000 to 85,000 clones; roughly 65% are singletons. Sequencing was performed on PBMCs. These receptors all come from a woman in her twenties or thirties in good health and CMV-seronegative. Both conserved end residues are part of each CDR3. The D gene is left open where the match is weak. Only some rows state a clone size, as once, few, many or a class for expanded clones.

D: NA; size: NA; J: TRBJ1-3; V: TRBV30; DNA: TGTGCCTGCTCTCAGTCATCTGGAAACACCATATATTTT; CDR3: CACSQSSGNTIYF
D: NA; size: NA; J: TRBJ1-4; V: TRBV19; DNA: TGTGCCAGTAGTGGGGTAGGGGTTATGGGTGAAAAACTGTTTTTT; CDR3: CASSGVGVMGEKLFF
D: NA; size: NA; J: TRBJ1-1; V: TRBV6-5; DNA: TGTGCCAGCAGACACGGGCGGGCGACTTTCTTT; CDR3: CASRHGRATFF
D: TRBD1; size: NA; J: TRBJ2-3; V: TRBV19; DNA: TGTGCCAGTAGTTCAATACAGGGGACCGCCACAGATACGCAGTATTTT; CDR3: CASSSIQGTATDTQYF
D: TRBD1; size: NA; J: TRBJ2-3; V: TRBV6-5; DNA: TGCGCCAGCACGCGGACAGGGGGGGCAGATGCGCAGTATTTT; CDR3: CASTRTGGADAQYF
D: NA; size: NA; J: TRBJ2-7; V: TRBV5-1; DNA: TGCGCCAGCAGCTTGACAACTAGCAGAGGCGGCGAGCAGTACTTC; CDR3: CASSLTTSRGGEQYF
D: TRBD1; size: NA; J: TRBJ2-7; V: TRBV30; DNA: TGTGCCTGGAGTGAGGGGCAGGGGGCCTACGAGCAGTACTTC; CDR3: CAWSEGQGAYEQYF
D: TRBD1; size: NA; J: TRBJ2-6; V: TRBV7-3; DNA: TGTGCCAGCAGCTCCGGGACAGGGAGATCTGGGGCCAACGTCCTGACTTTC; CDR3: CASSSGTGRSGANVLTF
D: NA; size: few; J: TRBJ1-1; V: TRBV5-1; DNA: TGCGCCAGCAGCTTGGCTGGAGGGATGAACACTGAAGCTTTCTTT; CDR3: CASSLAGGMNTEAFF
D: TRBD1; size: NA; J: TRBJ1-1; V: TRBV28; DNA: TGTGCCAGCAGTTCTACGGGACAGGGCGTTGTTGAAGCTTTCTTT; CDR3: CASSSTGQGVVEAFF
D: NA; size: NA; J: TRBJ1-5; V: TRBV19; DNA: TGTGCCAGTAGTGCAGGGGCGCCTCAGCCCCAGCATTTT; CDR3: CASSAGAPQPQHF
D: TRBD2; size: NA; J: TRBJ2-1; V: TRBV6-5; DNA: TGTGCCAGCAGGGTAGCGGGGGGGCGTTTCGATGAGCAGTTCTTC; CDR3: CASRVAGGRFDEQFF
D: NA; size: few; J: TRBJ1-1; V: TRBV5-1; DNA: TGCGCCAGCAGCTTGGGTGGCCAGGGAACTGAAGCTTTCTTT; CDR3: CASSLGGQGTEAFF
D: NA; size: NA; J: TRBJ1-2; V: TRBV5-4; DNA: TGTGCCAGCAGCTTAATTCCGAACTATGGCTACACCTTC; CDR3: CASSLIPNYGYTF
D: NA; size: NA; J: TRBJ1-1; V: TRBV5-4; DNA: TGTGCCAGCAGCCGCTGGCAGGGTACTGAAGCTTTCTTT; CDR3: CASSRWQGTEAFF
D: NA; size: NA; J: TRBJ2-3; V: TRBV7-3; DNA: TGTGCCAGCAGCTCAAGACGCGTCCGGCGGGGTGACACAGATACGCAGTATTTT; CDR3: CASSSRRVRRGDTDTQYF
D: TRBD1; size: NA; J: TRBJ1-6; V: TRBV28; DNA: TGTGCCAGCAGTTCAGCAGGGGGCTTTACACCCCTCCACTTT; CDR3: CASSSAGGFTPLHF
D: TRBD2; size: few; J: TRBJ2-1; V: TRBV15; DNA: TGTGCCACCAGCAGCGGGGGGACCCGCTCCTACAATGAGCAGTTCTTC; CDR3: CATSSGGTRSYNEQFF
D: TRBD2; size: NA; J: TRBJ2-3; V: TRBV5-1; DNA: TGCGCCAGCAGCAAATCTAGCGGGGGGCTGGGCACAGATACGCAGTATTTT; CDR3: CASSKSSGGLGTDTQYF
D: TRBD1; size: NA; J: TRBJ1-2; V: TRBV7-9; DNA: TGTGCCAGCAGCTTATATCGGGGACAGGGAATCGAGAGGGGTGGCTACACCTTC; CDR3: CASSLYRGQGIERGGYTF
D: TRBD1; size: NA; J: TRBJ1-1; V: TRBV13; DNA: TGTGCCAGCAAGGACAGGGGAGGGACTGAAGCTTTCTTT; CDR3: CASKDRGGTEAFF
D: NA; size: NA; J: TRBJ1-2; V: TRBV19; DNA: TGTGCCAGTAGTGACCCGACAGGCTTCTATGGCTACACCTTC; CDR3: CASSDPTGFYGYTF
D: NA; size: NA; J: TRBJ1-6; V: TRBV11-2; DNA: TGTGCCAGCAGTGTAGGAGGGAATTCACCCCTCCACTTT; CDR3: CASSVGGNSPLHF
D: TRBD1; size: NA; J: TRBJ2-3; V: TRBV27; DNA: TGTGCCAGCAGGAGGACAGGGTCAGATACGCAGTATTTT; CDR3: CASRRTGSDTQYF
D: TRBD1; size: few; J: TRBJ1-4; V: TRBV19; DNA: TGTGCCAGTAGTATTCGACAGGGGGGTAATGAAAAACTGTTTTTT; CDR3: CASSIRQGGNEKLFF
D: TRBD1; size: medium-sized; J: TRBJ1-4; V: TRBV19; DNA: TGTGCCAGTAGTGGGGGACAGACAGCTGCAACTAATGAAAAACTGTTTTTT; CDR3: CASSGGQTAATNEKLFF
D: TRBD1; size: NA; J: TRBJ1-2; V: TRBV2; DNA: TGTGCCAGCAGTGAAATTTATATGGGACAGATCAACTATGGCTACACCTTC; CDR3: CASSEIYMGQINYGYTF
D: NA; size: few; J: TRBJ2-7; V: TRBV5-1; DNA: TGCGCCAGCAGCTGGAGACAGTTTTCCTACGAGCAGTACTTC; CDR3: CASSWRQFSYEQYF